Listed below are T cell receptor beta chains from one sample, sequenced in a study of cytomegalovirus exposure and HLA in healthy donors. Using immunoSEQ multiplex PCR, the repertoire was profiled, and TCRdb retains in-frame clones only, with some absent. Found here are approximately 200,000 clones, approximately 81% of them singletons; the top ten hold 1% to 1.5%. Sequencing input: PBMCs. These receptors all stem from a human donor in good health. Each CDR3 is given with its conserved first and last residue. A D gene is named only where the DNA matches it firmly. Part of the rows lack a size; the others show once, few, many or a class for expanded clones.

NA,TRBD1,TRBJ2-7,TRBV7-2,TGTGCCAGCAGCTTAGCGGACAGGGTTCATGAGCAGTACTTC,CASSLADRVHEQYF
NA,NA,TRBJ2-1,TRBV27,TGTGCCAGCAGTTTGGGAGGCCCTTACAATGAGCAGTTCTTC,CASSLGGPYNEQFF
NA,NA,TRBJ2-5,TRBV21-1,TGTGCCAGCAGCAAAGACGCCCCTTTCGGGTCGGGATTGACCCAGTACTTC,CASSKDAPFGSGLTQYF
NA,NA,TRBJ2-3,TRBV5-4,TGTGCCAGCAGCGGGGACCGGGGGACAGATACGCAGTATTTT,CASSGDRGTDTQYF
once,TRBD2,TRBJ2-1,TRBV6-1,TGTGCCAGCAGTGAATTAGCGGGGACCTACAATGAGCAGTTCTTC,CASSELAGTYNEQFF
NA,NA,TRBJ2-6,TRBV2,TGTGCCAGCAGTGATGGACTGAACTCTGGGGCCAACGTCCTGACTTTC,CASSDGLNSGANVLTF
NA,NA,TRBJ1-5,TRBV28,TGTGCCAGCAGTACAAAGGGGGGGAGCAATCAGCCCCAGCATTTT,CASSTKGGSNQPQHF
few,NA,TRBJ2-2,TRBV7-6,TGTGCCAGCAGCTTAACACCGGACAGTCGCACCGGGGAGCTGTTTTTT,CASSLTPDSRTGELFF
once,NA,TRBJ2-5,TRBV6-5,TGTGCCAGCAGTTTATTTGGGGCCGGTCGGGAAGAGACCCAGTACTTC,CASSLFGAGREETQYF
NA,NA,TRBJ2-6,TRBV23-1,TGCGCCAGCAGTCCCAGAGGCAGGGGGGTAACTGGGGCCAACGTCCTGACTTTC,CASSPRGRGVTGANVLTF
once,TRBD2,TRBJ2-3,TRBV29-1,TGCAGCGTTGAGGGGGTGATGTCTAGCGGGCCCGGCACAGATACGCAGTATTTT,CSVEGVMSSGPGTDTQYF
once,TRBD2,TRBJ2-2,TRBV5-1,TGCGCCAGCAGCTGGGGGGCTAGCGGGAGTCGAACCGGGGAGCTGTTTTTT,CASSWGASGSRTGELFF
once,NA,TRBJ2-7,TRBV2,TGTGCCAGCAGTGATCAGGGTGTTATTGCCTACGAGCAGTACTTC,CASSDQGVIAYEQYF
few,TRBD1,TRBJ2-7,TRBV4-3,TGCGCCAGCAGCCAAGAACAGGGGGTCAAGTACGAGCAGTACTTC,CASSQEQGVKYEQYF
NA,TRBD1,TRBJ2-5,TRBV4-1,TGCGCCAGCAGCCAGGGAACAGGGGCAGAGACCCAGTACTTC,CASSQGTGAETQYF
NA,TRBD1,TRBJ2-1,TRBV14,TGTGCCAGCAGCCCAGACCTCCGGGACAGGGAATTCTTC,CASSPDLRDREFF
NA,NA,TRBJ2-2,TRBV18,TGTGCCAGCTCACCACCAATAGACACCGGGGAGCTGTTTTTT,CASSPPIDTGELFF
few,TRBD1,TRBJ2-3,TRBV5-1,TGCGCCAGTGACACAGGGGGCGCGTCTTTGGATACGCAGTATTTT,CASDTGGASLDTQYF
NA,NA,TRBJ2-2,TRBV10-3,TGTGCCACCTCGAACAGGGTGGACACCGGGGAGCTGTTTTTT,CATSNRVDTGELFF
NA,NA,TRBJ2-6,TRBV19,TGTGCCAGTACCCCAAGTGCGGGTATCTCTGGGGCCAACGTCCTGACTTTC,CASTPSAGISGANVLTF
NA,NA,TRBJ1-1,TRBV19,TGTGCCAGTAGTATAGATTCAGGGAACACTGAAGCTTTCTTT,CASSIDSGNTEAFF
NA,TRBD2,TRBJ2-1,TRBV19,TGTGCCACCAAACTAGCGGGAGTCATTCATGAGCAGTTCTTC,CATKLAGVIHEQFF
NA,TRBD1,TRBJ1-4,TRBV15,TGTGCCACCAGCAGAGATGTTGGACAGGGGGATGAAAAACTGTTTTTT,CATSRDVGQGDEKLFF
NA,TRBD2,TRBJ2-1,TRBV9,TGTGCCAGCAGCGTAGCTGGGACTAGCGGGAGGAATGAGCAGTTCTTC,CASSVAGTSGRNEQFF
once,TRBD1,TRBJ1-1,TRBV30,TGTGCCTGGATGCCCCACAGGGGACGGAACACTGAAGCTTTCTTT,CAWMPHRGRNTEAFF
NA,TRBD2,TRBJ2-3,TRBV5-1,TGCGCCAGCAGCTGGGATCGGACTAGCGGGCTGAAAACTAGCACAGATACGCAGTATTTT,CASSWDRTSGLKTSTDTQYF
NA,TRBD2,TRBJ2-7,TRBV27,TGTGCCAGCAGTTCGCTAGCGGTTGGCTCCTACGAGCAGTACTTC,CASSSLAVGSYEQYF
NA,TRBD1,TRBJ2-5,TRBV7-9,TGTGCCAGCAGCCTCGGGGACAGGGGACCAATGGAGACCCAGTACTTC,CASSLGDRGPMETQYF
NA,NA,TRBJ2-3,TRBV7-3,TGTGCCAGCAGCTTAGCGACAAATACAGATACGCAGTATTTT,CASSLATNTDTQYF
NA,TRBD1,TRBJ2-5,TRBV9,TGTGCCAGCAGCCCTCGACAGGGTGGAGAGACCCAGTACTTC,CASSPRQGGETQYF
NA,TRBD2,TRBJ2-3,TRBV27,TGTGCCAGCAGTGGGTTCTCCCCCTCTAGCGGGAGGGCCCCGCCCCCAGATACGCAGTATTTT,CASSGFSPSSGRAPPPDTQYF